A single sample gave rise to the 20 T cell receptor beta chains below, sequenced in a study of blood T cell repertoires in COVID-19. The table came from immunoSEQ multiplex PCR; TCRdb's copy has only in-frame clones and leaves some out. Here the sample spans 100,000 to 120,000 clones, about 85% being singletons. Sequencing was performed on peripheral blood. These receptor sequences come from a man aged 45 to 65 with acute or convalescent COVID-19.

The chain combines TRBV29-1 with TRBJ2-3; 8 bases map to TRBD2. Unmatched junction bases numbered 10, after V lost 1 base and J lost 7 bases. CDR1 is SQVTM and CDR2 is ANQGSEA in the germline V gene. CDR3 length: 15 residues. The CDR3: CSVEGGLGRSHTQYF. The DNA for the CDR3 is TGCAGCGTTGAAGGGGGACTAGGGAGGTCCCATACGCAGTATTTT.

The chain recombines TRBV6-2 or TRBV6-3 with TRBJ1-1; no clear D gene. The germline CDR1 and CDR2 sequences are MNHEY and SVGEGT. V shed 4 bases and J shed 3 bases, with 21 bases lying between them. The CDR3 is 17 amino acids. The DNA of the CDR3 is TGTGCCAGCAGTTCACTTAGAAGGAGGATCCTGGACACTGAAGCTTTCTTT. This gives the protein CASSSLRRRILDTEAFF.

V and J are TRBV20-1 and TRBJ2-3, with TRBD1 matching over 10 bases. The CDR3 has 15 residues. CDR1 is DFQATT and CDR2 is SNEGSKA in the germline V gene (reference sequence). With 3 bases clipped from V and 3 bases from J, the junction kept 6 bases outside the gene matches. DNA for the CDR3: TGCAGTGCTAGTAAGGGACAGGGGAGGACAGATACGCAGTATTTT. It translates to CSASKGQGRTDTQYF.

This chain links TRBV28 with TRBJ1-3, with D perhaps matching TRBD1 (6 bases). There are 15 residues in the CDR3. In germline, CDR1 is MDHEN, CDR2 SYDVKM. Trimming removed 1 base from V and 4 bases from J, with 11 bases in between. CDR3 nucleotides: TGTGCCAGCAGTTTATCTATAGACAGGGGAAACACCATATATTTT. It encodes CASSLSIDRGNTIYF.

CDR3 sequence reads: CASPPGQFRTGGELFF. The CDR3 nucleotides are TGTGCCAGCCCCCCTGGACAGTTTAGAACAGGCGGGGAGCTGTTTTTT. V and J are TRBV7-8 and TRBJ2-2, with TRBD1 as a possible D gene (6 bases). V lost 8 bases and J lost 7, with 23 bases in between. The germline V gene has CDR1 SGHVS and CDR2 FQNEAQ. There are 16 residues in the CDR3.

The V gene is TRBV7-8, the J gene TRBJ2-7; 9 positions agree with TRBD2. The CDR3 consists of 17 residues. Per germline, CDR1 SGHVS and CDR2 FQNEAQ. After removal of 1 base from V and 1 base from J, the junction contained 8 bases not matched to a gene. In DNA, the CDR3 is TGTGCCAGCAGCTTAGTCGCTAGCGGGACTCCGTCCTACGAGCAGTACTTC. Its translation is CASSLVASGTPSYEQYF.

This rearrangement joins TRBV4-2 to TRBJ1-3; 7 nucleotides match TRBD1. The CDR3 has 16 amino acids. CDR1 and CDR2 (germline): LGHNA, YNFKEQ. V lost 1 base, J lost 0 bases, and 3 bases stayed unmatched. The CDR3: CASSQAQGSSGNTIYF. CDR3 nucleotide sequence: TGTGCCAGCAGCCAAGCACAGGGGAGCTCTGGAAACACCATATATTTT.

This clone was observed a few times. The rearrangement uses TRBV5-4 and TRBJ2-1; D perhaps matches TRBD1 (5 bases). Germline V CDR1 and CDR2: SGHNT, YYREEE (reference sequence). The V end was cut by 4 bases, the J end by 3 bases, with 8 bases between. The CDR3 length is 13 residues. The CDR3 DNA reads TGTGCCAGCAGCCCTGACAGCTACAATGAGCAGTTCTTC. Translated: CASSPDSYNEQFF.

The chain uses TRBV3-1 (or the pseudogene TRBV3-2) and TRBJ2-6; the D gene is possibly TRBD2 (7 bases). Germline V gene data show CDR1 as LGHDT and CDR2 as YNNKEL (reference sequence). The CDR3 spans 17 residues. V was cut by 4 bases and J by 1 base, with 14 bases left in between. DNA of the CDR3: TGTGCCAGCAGCCCCTGGGGGGGGCGGTCTGGGGCCAACGTCCTGACTTTC. As protein: CASSPWGGRSGANVLTF.

This clone appeared a single time. CDR3 residues: CASSSLAYTQYF. CDR3 nucleotide sequence: TGTGCCAGTAGTTCCTTAGCATATACGCAGTATTTT. The genes are TRBV19 and TRBJ2-3; no reliable D call. Germline V gives CDR1 LNHDA, CDR2 SQIVND (reference sequence). Trimming removed 5 bases from V and 7 bases from J, with 10 bases in between. This CDR3 comprises 12 residues. The complete variable domain, with remaining parts taken from reference TRBV19 and TRBJ2-3, reads DGGITQSPKYLFRKEGQNVTLSCEQNLNHDAMYWYRQDPGQGLRLIYYSQIVNDFQKGDIAEGYSVSREKKESFPLTVTSAQKNPTAFYLCASSSLAYTQYFGPGTRLTVL.

The chain combines TRBV7-9 with TRBJ2-1; TRBD2 aligns across 11 bases. The CDR3 runs to 18 residues. Germline CDR1 reads SEHNR; CDR2 reads FQNEAQ (reference sequence). The ends lost 6 bases at V and 9 bases at J; junction bases unmatched: 19. CDR3 bases: TGTGCCAGCAGTCCCCCCCGGCCTGGACTAGCGGGCTTCGGTGAGCAGTTCTTC. Amino acid sequence: CASSPPRPGLAGFGEQFF. Based on the CDR3 plus reference TRBV7-9 and TRBJ2-1, the full variable domain is DTGVSQNPRHKITKRGQNVTFRCDPISEHNRLYWYRQTLGQGPEFLTYFQNEAQLEKSRLLSDRFSAERPKGSFSTLEIQRTEQGDSAMYLCASSPPRPGLAGFGEQFFGPGTRLTVL.

V and J are TRBV2 and TRBJ1-6; no clear D. V was clipped by 7 bases and J by 7 bases, with 17 bases between them. This CDR3 has 15 residues. Germline CDR1 and CDR2: SNHLY and FYNNEI. The CDR3 is CASTYSAGGNSPLHF. In DNA, the CDR3 is TGTGCCAGCACCTATTCTGCTGGAGGGAATTCACCCCTCCACTTT.

The gene calls are TRBV29-1 and TRBJ1-5; D remains ambiguous. V lost 6 bases and J 4 bases, leaving 13 bases between the germline ends. The germline V gene encodes CDR1 SQVTM and CDR2 ANQGSEA. The CDR3 spans 13 residues. CDR3 region: CSVVTGDNQPQHF. The CDR3 nucleotides read TGCAGCGTAGTAACCGGGGATAATCAGCCCCAGCATTTT.

This clone was seen just once. The V call is TRBV11-3, the J call TRBJ1-4, with a weak D call TRBD1 (5 bases). V lost 5 bases to trimming and J lost 5 bases, with 12 bases between them. Germline-derived CDR1 and CDR2 are SGHNT and YENEEA. CDR3 size: 14 residues. The CDR3 spells CASSRVGGNEKLFF. The CDR3 bases are TGTGCCAGCAGCCGCGTGGGGGGGAATGAAAAACTGTTTTTT.

The V call is TRBV14, the J call TRBJ2-1; a possible D gene is TRBD1 (6 bases). The CDR3 has 13 residues. Trimming took 6 bases from V and 9 from J, leaving 15 bases between them. CDR1 and CDR2 from the germline V gene are SGHDN and FVKESK. DNA for the CDR3: TGTGCCAGCAGGCGGACAGAGTGGGGTGAGCAGTTCTTC. Translated: CASRRTEWGEQFF.

The V and J genes are TRBV27 and TRBJ1-1; D gene uncertain. CDR3 length: 15 amino acids. V was clipped by 4 bases and J by 1 base, with 13 bases between them. Germline values: CDR1 MNHEY, CDR2 SMNVEV (reference sequence). CDR3 coding DNA: TGTGCCAGCAGTTCCCAGGCGCGAACGAACACTGAAGCTTTCTTT. Translation: CASSSQARTNTEAFF.

The chain joins TRBV6-5 to TRBJ2-2, with 10 bases matching TRBD1. This CDR3 is built from 16 residues. The germline gives CDR1 MNHEY, CDR2 SVGAGI. After removal of 0 bases from V and 7 bases from J, the junction contained 5 bases not matched to a gene. CDR3 in DNA: TGTGCCAGCAGTTACTCGAAGACAGGGGGCCTCGGGGAGCTGTTTTTT. It specifies CASSYSKTGGLGELFF.

The CDR3 nucleotides read TGTGCCAGCAGCTTAGCTTCGGGGAGGGCTACCTACGAGCAGTACTTC. Its translation: CASSLASGRATYEQYF. This chain links TRBV7-6 with TRBJ2-7; 7 bases are a match to TRBD2. The CDR3 has 16 amino acids. V gave up 0 bases and J gave up 2 bases; unmatched junction bases: 7. CDR1 and CDR2 (germline): SGHVS, FNYEAQ.

This chain links TRBV27 with TRBJ2-5; a weak D match, TRBD2 (5 bases). The CDR3 runs 13 residues. Trimming removed 5 bases from V and 7 bases from J, with 14 bases in between. Germline lookup yields CDR1 MNHEY and CDR2 SMNVEV (reference sequence). CDR3 nucleotides: TGTGCCAGCAGTCCCAGCGGAATCGGGACCCAGTACTTC. Its translation is CASSPSGIGTQYF.

The chain has TRBV3-1 (or the pseudogene TRBV3-2) and TRBJ2-3, with 7 bases fitting TRBD2. The CDR3 is 14 amino acids. The trim removed 5 bases at V and 2 bases at J, leaving 4 bases unmatched. CDR1 LGHDT and CDR2 YNNKEL come from the germline V gene (reference sequence). CDR3 bases: TGTGCCAGCAGCAAGCGGGGCCCCACAGATACGCAGTATTTT. It codes for CASSKRGPTDTQYF.